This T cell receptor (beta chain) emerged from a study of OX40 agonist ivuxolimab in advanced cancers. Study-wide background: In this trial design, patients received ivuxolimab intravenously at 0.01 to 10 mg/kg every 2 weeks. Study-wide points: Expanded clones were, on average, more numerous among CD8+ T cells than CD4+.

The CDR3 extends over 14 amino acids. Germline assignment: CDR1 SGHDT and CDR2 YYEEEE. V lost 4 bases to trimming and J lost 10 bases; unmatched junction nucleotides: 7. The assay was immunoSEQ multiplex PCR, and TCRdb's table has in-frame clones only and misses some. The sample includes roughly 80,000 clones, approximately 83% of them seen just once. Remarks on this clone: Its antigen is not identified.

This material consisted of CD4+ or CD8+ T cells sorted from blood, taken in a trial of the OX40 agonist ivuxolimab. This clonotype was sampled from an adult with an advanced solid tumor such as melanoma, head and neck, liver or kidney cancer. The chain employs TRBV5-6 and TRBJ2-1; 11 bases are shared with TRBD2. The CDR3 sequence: CASSLSGGAYEQFF. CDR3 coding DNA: TGTGCCAGCAGCCTTAGCGGGGGGGCCTACGAGCAGTTCTTC. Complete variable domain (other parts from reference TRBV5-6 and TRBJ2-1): DAGVTQSPTHLIKTRGQQVTLRCSPKSGHDTVSWYQQALGQGPQFIFQYYEEEERQRGNFPDRFSGHQFPNYSSELNVNALLLGDSALYLCASSLSGGAYEQFFGPGTRLTVL.